The clone carrying this T cell receptor beta chain was picked up one time. The sample originates from a study of blood T cell repertoires in COVID-19. Overall study context: T cells, B-cell-depleted T cells, or PBMCs provided the cDNA or gDNA that served as material.

In the original processing: Estimates of nucleated cell counts were drawn from the amplification of reference gene primers. Using immunoSEQ multiplex PCR, the repertoire was profiled, and TCRdb retains in-frame clones only, with some absent. Clone size and V and J calls were adopted from that table, with D and trimming inferred from the DNA. In the table there are 150,000 to 200,000 clones, 70% to 80% of which are singletons. Individuals drawn from about two dozen US areas were roughly 18 to 89 years old. All recovered Cohort 3 donors got two negative PCRs, got clearance, or saw symptom resolution. The receptor was isolated from a woman in her forties or fifties who had recovered from COVID-19. What was sequenced was PBMCs or T cells enriched from blood (not recorded which).

The CDR3 sequence is CASSVGTSISPLHF. The CDR3 bases are TGTGCCAGCAGCGTGGGGACATCAATTTCACCCCTCCACTTT. The chain uses TRBV6-5 and TRBJ1-6; D is perhaps TRBD1 (6 bases). Trimming left V 6 bases short and J 9 bases short, with 15 bases between. The CDR3 is made up of 14 amino acids. Per the germline V gene, CDR1 is MNHEY and CDR2 is SVGAGI.